The present entry profiles one T cell receptor beta chain with its context. Its antigen remains unidentified. CDR3 length equals 13 residues. Trimming at V came to 2 bases and at J to 10 bases, leaving 3 bases not matched to a gene. Germline assignment: CDR1 MNHNY and CDR2 SVGAGI (reference sequence). The source of the sample is a study of cytomegalovirus exposure and HLA in healthy donors. Study results and caveats: Both high specificity and high sensitivity reportedly marked the classifier's diagnosis of cytomegalovirus status. The study labeled 150 or so TCR beta chains cytomegalovirus-associated.

TCRdb keeps only in-frame clones here, not all; method: immunoSEQ multiplex PCR. Of roughly 130,000 clones listed, 85% to 90% are singletons. The clonotype comes from a woman younger than 45 in good health and CMV-seropositive. The sequencing input was PBMCs. The chain links TRBV6-6 to TRBJ2-1, with 9 bases that match TRBD1. In DNA, the CDR3 is TGTGCCAGCAGTTACGCTGACAGGGGGGAGCAGTTCTTC. Amino acids: CASSYADRGEQFF.